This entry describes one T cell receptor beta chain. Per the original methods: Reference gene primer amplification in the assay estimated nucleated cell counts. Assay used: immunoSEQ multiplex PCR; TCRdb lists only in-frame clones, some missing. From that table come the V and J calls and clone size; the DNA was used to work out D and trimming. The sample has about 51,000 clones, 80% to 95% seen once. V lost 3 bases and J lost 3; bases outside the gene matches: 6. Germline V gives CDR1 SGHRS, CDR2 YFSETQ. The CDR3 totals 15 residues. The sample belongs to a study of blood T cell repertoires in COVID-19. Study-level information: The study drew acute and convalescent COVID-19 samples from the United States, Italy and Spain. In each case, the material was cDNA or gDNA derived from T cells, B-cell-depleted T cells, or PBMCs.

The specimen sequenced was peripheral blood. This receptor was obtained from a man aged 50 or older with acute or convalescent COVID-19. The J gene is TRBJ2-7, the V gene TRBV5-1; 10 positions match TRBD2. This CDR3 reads CASSSETSGYYEQYF. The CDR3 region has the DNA TGCGCCAGCAGCTCAGAGACTAGCGGGTACTACGAGCAGTACTTC.